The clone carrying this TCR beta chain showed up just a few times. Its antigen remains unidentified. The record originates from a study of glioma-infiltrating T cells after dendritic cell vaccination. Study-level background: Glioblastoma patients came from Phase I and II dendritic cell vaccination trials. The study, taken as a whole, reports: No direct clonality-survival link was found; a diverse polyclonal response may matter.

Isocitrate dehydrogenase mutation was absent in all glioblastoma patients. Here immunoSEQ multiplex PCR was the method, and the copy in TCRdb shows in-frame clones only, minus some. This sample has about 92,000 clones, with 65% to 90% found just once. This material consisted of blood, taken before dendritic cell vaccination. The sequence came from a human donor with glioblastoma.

CDR3 DNA: TGTGCCAGCAGTTCCCGACTAGCGGGAGACCAAGAGACCCAGTACTTC. Its protein is CASSSRLAGDQETQYF. The chain links TRBV28 to TRBJ2-5; 12 nucleotides line up with TRBD2. Germline V gives CDR1 MDHEN, CDR2 SYDVKM. The CDR3 length is 16 residues. V shed 4 bases, J shed 0 bases, and the junction held 3 bases outside the gene matches.